This TCR beta chain was obtained from a study of TIL therapy for anti-PD-1-resistant metastatic lung cancer. Study-wide context: Tumor harvest preceded PD-1/PD-L1 blockade, followed by nivolumab treatment.

Sequencing used immunoSEQ v3. Data came from immunoSEQ multiplex PCR; TCRdb stores just in-frame clones and leaves some out. The sample shows approximately 18,000 clones, 83% of them seen only once. Per germline, CDR1 SGHVS and CDR2 FNYEAQ. This CDR3 spans 15 amino acids. With V trimmed by 5 bases and J by 9 bases, 6 bases remained unmatched. The time point here: pre-treatment sample, taken before nivolumab and TIL therapy. Source: blood, taken at baseline. The receptor's source is a person aged 25-80 years with non-small cell lung cancer. The chain recombines TRBV7-6 with TRBJ2-4; the match to TRBD2 covers 14 bases. CDR3 region: CASSQTSGGAGIQYF. Written as DNA, the CDR3 is TGTGCCAGCAGCCAGACTAGCGGGGGGGCGGGCATTCAGTACTTC.